The 31 T cell receptor beta chains presented below share a single source sample, sequenced in a study of control samples from healthy donors and cancer patients. Here immunoSEQ multiplex PCR was the method, and the copy in TCRdb shows in-frame clones only, minus some. The sample lists roughly 88,000 clones, about 92% occurring once. Sample: blood. The receptor set was obtained from a man in his late teens or twenties in good health.

The gene calls are TRBV2 and TRBJ1-6; 11 bases align to TRBD1. This CDR3 has 14 amino acids. The germline gives CDR1 SNHLY, CDR2 FYNNEI. The junction had 6 bases not matched to a gene; V was cut back by 7 bases and J by 10 bases. This CDR3 is CASIDGTGGSPLHF. CDR3 DNA: TGTGCCAGCATCGATGGGACAGGGGGGTCACCCCTCCACTTT.

The chain couples TRBV2 to TRBJ1-1; D is ambiguous. The CDR3 contains 14 residues. Trimming removed 5 bases from V and 2 bases from J, with 12 bases in between. Germline V gene sequence: CDR1 SNHLY, CDR2 FYNNEI. CDR3 loop: CASSPVLHNTEAFF. The DNA for the CDR3 is TGTGCCAGCAGTCCGGTCTTACATAACACTGAAGCTTTCTTT.

This clone came up once. The rearrangement uses TRBV6-5 and TRBJ1-2, with 9 bases lining up with TRBD1. Germline CDR1 MNHEY, CDR2 SVGAGI. The CDR3 is made up of 16 amino acids. The V and J ends lost 2 bases and 7 bases, in that order; junction bases with no gene match: 11. This CDR3 reads CASSYNGGTGGGGYTF. The CDR3 DNA reads TGTGCCAGCAGTTACAATGGGGGAACAGGGGGCGGTGGCTACACCTTC.

This chain uses TRBV28 with TRBJ2-5, with TRBD2 matching over 8 bases. The CDR3 covers 15 residues. V lost 6 bases to trimming and J lost 1 base; unmatched junction nucleotides: 7. Germline V gives CDR1 MDHEN, CDR2 SYDVKM. Here the CDR3 reads CASSPESGGQETQYF. CDR3 bases: TGTGCCAGCAGCCCCGAGAGCGGGGGCCAAGAGACCCAGTACTTC.

The rearrangement uses TRBV6-6 and TRBJ1-2; TRBD1 might be the D (5 bases). This CDR3 spans 15 amino acids. Trimming took 0 bases from V and 6 from J, leaving 14 bases between them. Germline V gives CDR1 MNHNY, CDR2 SVGAGI (reference sequence). CDR3 residues: CASSYSARVGNGYTF. The CDR3 DNA is TGTGCCAGCAGTTACTCCGCCAGGGTCGGAAATGGCTACACCTTC.

V usage is TRBV2 and J usage is TRBJ1-1; D gene ambiguous. Germline values: CDR1 SNHLY, CDR2 FYNNEI. This CDR3 has 11 amino acids. Trimming stripped 6 bases from V and 10 bases from J, with 12 bases between. The CDR3, as DNA: TGTGCCAGCAGCTTGAGGGAGCCAGCTTTCTTT. This codes for CASSLREPAFF.

This clone was picked up a small number of times. The rearrangement joins TRBV6-5 to TRBJ1-5, with D uncertain. This CDR3 has 12 amino acids. The V gene lost 6 bases and the J gene lost 7 bases, with 10 bases spanning the gap. Germline V CDR1 and CDR2: MNHEY, SVGAGI. This chain's CDR3 is CASRSLDQPQHF. The CDR3 region has the DNA TGTGCCAGCAGGTCCTTGGACCAGCCCCAGCATTTT.

The DNA for the CDR3 is TGTGCCAGCAGCCACACGACAGTGGCTTATTATAATTCACCCCTCCACTTT. Its translation: CASSHTTVAYYNSPLHF. J is TRBJ1-6 and V is TRBV14, with D possibly TRBD1 on 5 matching bases. Germline values: CDR1 SGHDN, CDR2 FVKESK. The CDR3 runs to 17 residues. With 3 bases removed from V and 4 bases from J, the gap between germline ends came to 16 bases.

This clone came up a few times. The CDR3 reads CASSHPRAGTSDGELFF. The CDR3, as DNA: TGCGCCAGCAGCCACCCTAGGGCGGGTACGTCTGATGGGGAGCTGTTTTTT. This rearrangement joins TRBV4-1 to TRBJ2-2; the D gene is possibly TRBD2 (5 bases). The CDR3 has 17 residues. Trimming removed 3 bases at V and 8 bases at J, with 22 bases between. Germline-derived CDR1 and CDR2 are MGHRA and YSYEKL.

The V gene is TRBV5-6, the J gene TRBJ1-5; D possibly corresponds to TRBD1 (5 bases). V was cut by 1 base and J by 6 bases, with 8 bases left in between. The CDR3 has 13 residues. CDR1 is SGHDT and CDR2 is YYEEEE in the germline V gene. The CDR3 is CASSLSGIQPQHF. The CDR3 nucleotides are TGTGCCAGCAGCTTGTCAGGGATTCAGCCCCAGCATTTT. Supplemented by reference TRBV5-6 and TRBJ1-5, the full variable domain reads DAGVTQSPTHLIKTRGQQVTLRCSPKSGHDTVSWYQQALGQGPQFIFQYYEEEERQRGNFPDRFSGHQFPNYSSELNVNALLLGDSALYLCASSLSGIQPQHFGDGTRLSIL.

The chain links TRBV5-1 to TRBJ1-1; 11 bases are a match to TRBD1. The germline CDR1 and CDR2 sequences are SGHRS and YFSETQ. The CDR3 totals 16 residues. After removal of 4 bases from V and 1 base from J, the junction contained 6 bases not matched to a gene. In DNA form, the CDR3 reads TGCGCCAGCAGCGCGGGACAGGGGGATCAGAACACTGAAGCTTTCTTT. Protein: CASSAGQGDQNTEAFF.

V is TRBV30 and J is TRBJ2-7; D gene unclear. This CDR3 spans 11 amino acids. V shed 6 bases and J shed 2 bases, with 8 bases lying between them. The germline gives CDR1 GTSNPN, CDR2 SVGIG (reference sequence). The chain's CDR3 is CACSEAYEQYF. The CDR3 nucleotides read TGTGCCTGCTCTGAGGCCTACGAGCAGTACTTC.

The chain uses TRBV24-1 and TRBJ1-1; D not resolved. Germline loops: CDR1 KGHDR, CDR2 SFDVKD. The V gene lost 4 bases and the J gene lost 5 bases, with 10 bases spanning the gap. This CDR3 is built from 13 residues. For the CDR3, the DNA is TGTGCCACCAGTGACCCAACTGGGACTGAAGCTTTCTTT. This translates into CATSDPTGTEAFF.

This clone was seen only once. The genes are TRBV28 and TRBJ2-7, with D possibly TRBD1 on 8 matching bases. Per germline, CDR1 MDHEN and CDR2 SYDVKM. The CDR3 is 15 amino acids. V was cut by 5 bases and J by 1 base, with 15 bases left in between. CDR3 loop: CASSIYRGGSYEQYF. CDR3 coding DNA: TGTGCCAGCAGTATATACAGGGGGGGTTCCTACGAGCAGTACTTC.

V and J are TRBV27 and TRBJ1-6; D unclear. The CDR3 has 15 residues. The germline V gene encodes CDR1 MNHEY and CDR2 SMNVEV (reference sequence). V lost 3 bases to trimming and J lost 3 bases, with 9 bases between them. Here the CDR3 reads CASSFQWSYNSPLHF. CDR3 nucleotides: TGTGCCAGCAGTTTTCAGTGGAGCTATAATTCACCCCTCCACTTT.

The V and J genes are TRBV5-1 and TRBJ1-1; 7 bases match TRBD1. Looked up from germline, CDR1 is SGHRS and CDR2 is YFSETQ. The ends lost 0 bases at V and 5 bases at J; junction bases unmatched: 13. The CDR3 is made up of 17 amino acids. The CDR3 nucleotides read TGCGCCAGCAGCTTGGCTACGACAGGGATAGTTCGGACTGAAGCTTTCTTT. This gives the protein CASSLATTGIVRTEAFF.

The chain joins TRBV19 to TRBJ1-2; D unresolved. The germline V gene has CDR1 LNHDA and CDR2 SQIVND (reference sequence). The length of the CDR3 is 13 residues. V gave up 0 bases and J gave up 6 bases, with 8 bases separating them. The CDR3 nucleotides read TGTGCCAGTAGTATAGACAAGACGGATGGCTACACCTTC. It yields the protein CASSIDKTDGYTF.

There are a few counts of this clone. The chain carries TRBV10-2 and TRBJ2-2; TRBD2 is a possible D gene (5 bases). Trimming took off 6 bases at V and 0 bases at J, with 8 bases between the two ends. CDR3 size: 14 residues. Germline V gene sequence: CDR1 WSHSY, CDR2 SAAADI. CDR3 residues: CASRGGPNTGELFF. For the CDR3, the DNA is TGCGCCAGCAGGGGCGGGCCGAACACCGGGGAGCTGTTTTTT.

The gene calls are TRBV6-1 and TRBJ1-1; D gene unclear. The CDR3 loop spans 13 amino acids. From germline, CDR1 is MNHNS and CDR2 SASEGT. The V end was cut by 1 base, the J end by 4 bases, with 7 bases between. The DNA of the CDR3 is TGTGCCAGCAGTGAAGGGGAGACCACTGAAGCTTTCTTT. Translated: CASSEGETTEAFF.

The chain combines TRBV27 with TRBJ2-1, with 10 bases that match TRBD1. This CDR3 contains 14 residues. Trimming at V came to 7 bases and at J to 10 bases, leaving 10 bases not matched to a gene. Germline-derived CDR1 and CDR2 are MNHEY and SMNVEV (reference sequence). As DNA, the CDR3 is TGTGCCAGCACGGGACAGGGGCGATTAGAGGAGCAGTTCTTC. It translates to CASTGQGRLEEQFF.

V gene TRBV4-2 combines with J gene TRBJ2-3; 10 bases align to TRBD2. Per germline, CDR1 LGHNA and CDR2 YNFKEQ. The CDR3 extends over 17 amino acids. J lost 2 bases, V lost 3 bases, and 8 bases had no gene match. CDR3 coding DNA: TGTGCCAGCAGCCAGGCAAGGACTAGCGGTTTCACAGATACGCAGTATTTT. Protein product: CASSQARTSGFTDTQYF.

The V call is TRBV18, the J call TRBJ2-3; D is undetermined. The CDR3 runs 15 residues. V was cut by 3 bases and J by 5 bases, with 15 bases left in between. Looked up from germline, CDR1 is KGHSH and CDR2 is LQKENI. CDR3 nucleotide sequence: TGTGCCAGCTCACCGGCCAGTAGCCGGTTAGATACGCAGTATTTT. It translates to CASSPASSRLDTQYF.

The chain couples TRBV27 to TRBJ2-2; a possible D gene is TRBD2 (5 bases). The V end lost 5 bases, the J end lost 2 bases, and 18 bases lay between the germline ends. The length of the CDR3 is 17 residues. From germline, CDR1 is MNHEY and CDR2 SMNVEV (reference sequence). The CDR3 DNA reads as TGTGCCAGCAGTATCTTGGGAGTGGGCCCTAACACCGGGGAGCTGTTTTTT. The encoded protein is CASSILGVGPNTGELFF.

About this clone itself: Possible read error: a much larger clone is one base away. The V call is TRBV6-1, the J call TRBJ1-1; D call uncertain. Germline V lookup: CDR1 MNHNS, CDR2 SASEGT. The CDR3 length is 13 residues. The CDR3 region is CASSERMNTETFF. The CDR3 DNA follows: TGTGCCAGCAGTGAACGGATGAACACTGAAACTTTCTTT.

This chain connects TRBV6-5 to TRBJ2-5; D may be TRBD1 (6 bases). This CDR3 comprises 15 residues. Deletions cut 2 bases from V and 4 bases from J, with 14 bases between. Germline-derived CDR1 and CDR2 are MNHEY and SVGAGI. The CDR3 nucleotides are TGTGCCAGCAGTTACGGGGGCAGCCACTTAGAGACCCAGTACTTC. It is translated as CASSYGGSHLETQYF.

This clone has more than one count but fewer than ten. This sample also contains other DNA sequences that code for the same CDR3. The J gene is TRBJ1-2, the V gene TRBV5-1, with TRBD1 matching over 10 bases. From germline, CDR1 is SGHRS and CDR2 YFSETQ. Germline trimming cut 4 bases from V and 8 bases from J; bases unmatched to any gene: 11. The CDR3 consists of 15 residues. CDR3 DNA sequence: TGCGCCAGCAGCATACTGACAGGGGGCGCAGGGGGCTACACCTTC. It encodes CASSILTGGAGGYTF.

The rearrangement joins TRBV13 to TRBJ2-2, with D possibly matching TRBD1 (6 bases). V lost 3 bases and J lost 3, with 11 bases in between. Per the germline V gene, CDR1 is PRHDT and CDR2 is FYEKMQ (reference sequence). This CDR3 contains 15 residues. In nucleotides, the CDR3 is TGTGCCAGCAGCTTTTCAGGGGCCCACACCGGGGAGCTGTTTTTT. Amino acid sequence: CASSFSGAHTGELFF.

The chain combines TRBV7-8 with TRBJ1-6; D uncertain. The germline gives CDR1 SGHVS, CDR2 FQNEAQ. This CDR3 region has 17 residues. V was clipped by 0 bases and J by 4 bases, with 13 bases between them. The CDR3, as DNA: TGTGCCAGCAGCTTAGCTAGGGCGGGCGCGTATAATTCACCCCTCCACTTT. The encoded protein is CASSLARAGAYNSPLHF.

This chain uses TRBV10-3 with TRBJ2-3; no definite D call. The V and J ends lost 1 base and 0 bases respectively, with 17 bases between them. CDR1 and CDR2 (germline): ENHRY, SYGVKD. The CDR3 has 18 residues. CDR3: CAISEFTDLVSSTDTQYF. The CDR3 region has the DNA TGTGCCATCAGTGAGTTTACAGACCTTGTATCTAGCACAGATACGCAGTATTTT.

The V call is TRBV2, the J call TRBJ2-5, with TRBD2 matching over 7 bases. Trimming cost V 11 bases and J 2 bases; bases outside gene matches: 8. The germline V gene has CDR1 SNHLY and CDR2 FYNNEI. The CDR3 contains 13 residues. The DNA of the CDR3 is TGTGCCGGCCGACGGGGGGTTCAAGAGACCCAGTACTTC. Translating gives CAGRRGVQETQYF.

The genes are TRBV15 and TRBJ1-5; no firm D call. Germline V CDR1 and CDR2: LNHNV, YYDKDF (reference sequence). The ends were cut back, 0 bases at V and 3 bases at J, with 27 bases in the middle. CDR3 size: 21 residues. CDR3: CATSRDILPTRPHPYNQPQHF. The DNA for the CDR3 is TGTGCCACCAGCAGAGATATTCTCCCGACTAGGCCTCATCCCTACAATCAGCCCCAGCATTTT. The full variable domain, rest sourced from reference TRBV15 and TRBJ1-5, is DAMVIQNPRYQVTQFGKPVTLSCSQTLNHNVMYWYQQKSSQAPKLLFHYYDKDFNNEADTPDNFQSRRPNTSFCFLDIRSPGLGDTAMYLCATSRDILPTRPHPYNQPQHFGDGTRLSIL.